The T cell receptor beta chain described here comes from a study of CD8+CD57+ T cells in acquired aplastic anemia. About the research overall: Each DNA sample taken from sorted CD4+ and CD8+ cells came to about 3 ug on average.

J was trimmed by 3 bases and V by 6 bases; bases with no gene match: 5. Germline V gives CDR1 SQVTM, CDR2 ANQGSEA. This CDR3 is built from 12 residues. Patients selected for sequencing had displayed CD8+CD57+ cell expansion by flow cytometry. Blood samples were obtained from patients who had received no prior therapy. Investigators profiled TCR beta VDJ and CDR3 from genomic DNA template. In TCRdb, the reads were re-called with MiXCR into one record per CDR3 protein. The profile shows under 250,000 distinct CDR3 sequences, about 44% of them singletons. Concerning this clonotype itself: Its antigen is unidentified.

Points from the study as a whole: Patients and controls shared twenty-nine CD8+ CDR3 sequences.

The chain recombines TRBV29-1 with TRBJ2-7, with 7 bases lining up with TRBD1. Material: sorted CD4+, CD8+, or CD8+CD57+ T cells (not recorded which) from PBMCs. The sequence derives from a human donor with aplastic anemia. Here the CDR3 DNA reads TGCAGCGTCCGGGACAGTGACTACGAGCAGTACTTC. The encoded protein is CSVRDSDYEQYF.